The 11 T cell receptor beta chains presented below share a single source sample, sequenced in a study of vaccination and CD4 T cells after COVID-19. Researchers used the Oncomine TCR Beta short-read assay to sequence DNA from cultured CD4+ T cells. From the PCR reads, TCRdb called clonotypes with MiXCR, one entry per CDR3 protein. The table has about 15,000 distinct CDR3 sequences, 58% seen once; the top ten hold roughly 12%. Their target antigens are unknown. Sample treatment: approximately 9-day PBMC culture with coronavirus spike peptide pools or control peptides (ViraFEST assay). The sample was CD4+ T cells from blood, cultured in vitro. The receptors originated from a human donor who had recovered from COVID-19.

This clonotype was detected only a few times. The chain uses TRBV7-8 and TRBJ1-6; D ambiguous. Germline V lookup: CDR1 SGHVS, CDR2 FQNEAQ. The ends were cut back, 2 bases at V and 11 bases at J, with 7 bases in the middle. The CDR3 has 12 residues. CDR3 sequence (DNA): TGTGCCAGCAGCTTACTGGGAGCACCCCTCCACTTT. Translated: CASSLLGAPLHF.

This clonotype was counted between two and nine times. V and J are TRBV27 and TRBJ1-5, with D unresolved. The V end lost 3 bases, the J end lost 10 bases, and 13 bases lay between the germline ends. The CDR3 runs to 13 residues. CDR1 and CDR2 from the germline V gene are MNHEY and SMNVEV (reference sequence). For the CDR3, the DNA is TGTGCCAGCAGTTTCGCCAGCGTTGGTCCCCAGCATTTT. This codes for CASSFASVGPQHF.

The J gene is TRBJ2-5, the V gene TRBV20-1; a possible D gene is TRBD1 (7 bases). Trimming removed 5 bases at V and 4 bases at J, with 14 bases between. Looked up from germline, CDR1 is DFQATT and CDR2 is SNEGSKA (reference sequence). There are 13 residues in the CDR3. CDR3 coding DNA: TGCAGTGCTCCAGGGGGGTCGGGAGAGACCCAGTACTTC. This sequence encodes CSAPGGSGETQYF.

The genes are TRBV7-2 and TRBJ2-3; no reliable D call. Germline CDR1 SGHTA, CDR2 FQGNSA. The ends were cut back, 1 base at V and 6 bases at J, with 5 bases in the middle. CDR3 length equals 12 residues. This CDR3 reads CASSLDWDTQYF. The CDR3 bases are TGTGCCAGCAGCTTAGACTGGGATACGCAGTATTTT.

This chain joins TRBV10-3 and TRBJ2-1; possibly TRBD1 for D (5 bases). Germline V CDR1 and CDR2: ENHRY, SYGVKD. The CDR3 contains 11 residues. V lost 4 bases and J lost 8, with 6 bases in between. The CDR3 loop is CAISAGYEQFF. The CDR3 DNA follows: TGTGCCATCAGTGCAGGGTATGAGCAGTTCTTC.

As to this clonotype: A read error may account for a junction end that differs from germline. The chain has TRBV30 and TRBJ1-2; D gene unclear. There are 13 residues in the CDR3. Germline-derived CDR1 and CDR2 are GTSNPN and SVGIG (reference sequence). The CDR3 bases are TGTGCCTGGAGTCTGGGCCTCACCTATGACTACACCTTC. Its translation is CAWSLGLTYDYTF.

The genes are TRBV7-2 and TRBJ1-1; TRBD1 matches 7 bases. There are 14 residues in the CDR3. The germline V gene has CDR1 SGHTA and CDR2 FQGNSA. V lost 8 bases, J lost 1 base, and 7 bases stayed unmatched. The CDR3 DNA is TGTGCCAGCGCGAGAGGGACAGCGAACACTGAAGCTTTCTTT. It encodes CASARGTANTEAFF. The full variable domain, in which reference TRBV7-2 and TRBJ1-1 provide the parts outside the CDR3, is GAGVSQSPSNKVTEKGKDVELRCDPISGHTALYWYRQSLGQGLEFLIYFQGNSAPDKSGLPSDRFSAERTGGSVSTLTIQRTQQEDSAVYLCASARGTANTEAFFGQGTRLTVV.

CDR3 DNA: TGCGCCAGCAGCCCCTTGCCGTTCGGGAATTCACCCCTCCACTTT. Protein sequence: CASSPLPFGNSPLHF. The genes are TRBV5-1 and TRBJ1-6; D call uncertain. Trimming pared 4 bases from V and 7 bases from J, leaving 15 bases between. The germline CDR1 and CDR2 sequences are SGHRS and YFSETQ. The CDR3 is 15 residues long.

This clonotype was counted between two and nine times. V usage is TRBV20-1 and J usage is TRBJ2-3, with D possibly being TRBD2 (6 bases). The CDR3 is made up of 13 amino acids. V was trimmed by 6 bases and J by 2 bases, leaving 12 bases between them. Germline-derived CDR1 and CDR2 are DFQATT and SNEGSKA (reference sequence). The CDR3 protein is CSAWDLITDTQYF. The CDR3 DNA reads as TGCAGTGCCTGGGACTTGATCACAGATACGCAGTATTTT.

This clonotype was observed a single time. J is TRBJ2-5 and V is TRBV29-1; 10 bases are a match to TRBD2. There are 14 residues in the CDR3. Losses at the gene ends were 4 bases for V and 4 bases for J; bases not matched to a gene: 6. CDR1 SQVTM and CDR2 ANQGSEA come from the germline V gene. The CDR3 nucleotides are TGCAGCGTTGGTCCAGCGGGGGGGCGAGAGACCCAGTACTTC. Protein: CSVGPAGGRETQYF. The full variable domain, its missing parts supplied by reference TRBV29-1 and TRBJ2-5, is SAVISQKPSRDICQRGTSLTIQCQVDSQVTMMFWYRQQPGQSLTLIATANQGSEATYESGFVIDKFPISRPNLTFSTLTVSNMSPEDSSIYLCSVGPAGGRETQYFGPGTRLLVL.

The chain has TRBV7-9 and TRBJ2-7; no clear D gene. The germline gives CDR1 SEHNR, CDR2 FQNEAQ (reference sequence). The V end lost 5 bases, the J end lost 5 bases, and 10 bases lay between the germline ends. The CDR3 extends over 12 amino acids. DNA for the CDR3: TGTGCCAGCAGCCTAGGGTTCGACGAGCAGTACTTC. It is translated as CASSLGFDEQYF.